A selection of T cell receptor beta chains follows, all from one sample in a study of cytomegalovirus exposure and HLA in healthy donors. The assay was immunoSEQ multiplex PCR, and TCRdb's table has in-frame clones only and misses some. The sample holds about 170,000 clones; about 59% are singletons and the top ten take around 2.9%. Input material: PBMCs. The receptor source for this set is a man aged 35 to 55 in good health and CMV-seronegative. Both conserved end residues are part of each CDR3. D genes are given only for firm matches. Some rows mark clone size as missing; the rest say once, few, many or name a class of expanded clone.

. | . | TRBJ1-5 | 13 | TRBV6-4 | TGTGCCAGCAGGCGACAGGGCAATCAGCCCCAGCATTTT | CASRRQGNQPQHF
TRBD1 | . | TRBJ2-7 | 15 | TRBV6-6 | TGTGCCAGCAGACCGGGACAGGGGGTAGTCTACGAGCAGTACTTC | CASRPGQGVVYEQYF
TRBD2 | . | TRBJ2-7 | 15 | TRBV4-2 | TGTGCCAGCAGCCAAACCCCGGGACTAGCCTACGAGCAGTACTTC | CASSQTPGLAYEQYF
TRBD1 | . | TRBJ1-1 | 15 | TRBV28 | TGTGCCAGCAACCTCCCGGGACAGGTGAACACTGAAGCTTTCTTT | CASNLPGQVNTEAFF
TRBD2 | . | TRBJ2-3 | 15 | TRBV5-4 | TGTGCCAGCAGCTCTAGACTAGCGGGGACAGATACGCAGTATTTT | CASSSRLAGTDTQYF
TRBD1 | . | TRBJ1-1 | 15 | TRBV9 | TGTGCCAGCAGCCCCGTTGACAGGGGCGGTACTGAAGCTTTCTTT | CASSPVDRGGTEAFF
TRBD1 | . | TRBJ1-5 | 16 | TRBV6-6 | TGTGCCAGCAGTAATCTTGGACAGGGGATTAATCAGCCCCAGCATTTT | CASSNLGQGINQPQHF
TRBD1 | . | TRBJ1-2 | 14 | TRBV19 | TGTGCCAGTAGTCCTCGACAGGGGCCAGATGGCTACACCTTC | CASSPRQGPDGYTF
. | few | TRBJ2-7 | 13 | TRBV7-9 | TGTGCCAGCAGCTACCTACGTGGAGACGAGCAGTACTTC | CASSYLRGDEQYF
TRBD2 | . | TRBJ2-5 | 15 | TRBV19 | TGTGCCAGTAGTATAGGCGGAAGCGGGGGGGAGACCCAGTACTTC | CASSIGGSGGETQYF
TRBD1 | . | TRBJ1-2 | 12 | TRBV6-5 | TGTGCCAGCAGCCGACAGGGCTATGGCTACACCTTC | CASSRQGYGYTF
. | . | TRBJ1-6 | 16 | TRBV27 | TGTGCCAGCAGTTTTGAGCCGGCCAGGGCAAATTCACCCCTCCACTTT | CASSFEPARANSPLHF
. | . | TRBJ2-1 | 15 | TRBV7-3 | TGTGCCAGCAGCCCAAACTCACAGGGCTACAATGAGCAGTTCTTC | CASSPNSQGYNEQFF
. | . | TRBJ2-6 | 15 | TRBV11-2 | TGTGCCAGCAGCCCAGGCTTAGCTGGGGCCAACGTCCTGACTTTC | CASSPGLAGANVLTF
. | . | TRBJ2-6 | 18 | TRBV25-1 | TGTGCCAGCAGTGGCGCAGGGGGGAGCCTCTCTGGGGCCAACGTCCTGACTTTC | CASSGAGGSLSGANVLTF
. | . | TRBJ2-3 | 13 | TRBV7-9 | TGTGCCGGAAGGACGGGGGTTACAGATACGCAGTATTTT | CAGRTGVTDTQYF
. | once | TRBJ1-2 | 12 | TRBV5-1 | TGCGCCAGCAGCTTGGCCGGGGGAGGCTACACCTTC | CASSLAGGGYTF
TRBD1 | . | TRBJ1-1 | 14 | TRBV7-2 | TGTGCCAGCAGGCCAGGGGGCTCCTACACTGAAGCTTTCTTT | CASRPGGSYTEAFF
TRBD1 | . | TRBJ2-1 | 16 | TRBV2 | TGTGCCAGCAGTAGGACAGGGGGCGAGGTATTCAATGAGCAGTTCTTC | CASSRTGGEVFNEQFF
. | few | TRBJ2-2 | 14 | TRBV19 | TGTGCCAGTAGTATAGAAGGGGGTTACGGGGAGCTGTTTTTT | CASSIEGGYGELFF
. | . | TRBJ2-5 | 15 | TRBV7-9 | TGTGCCAGCAGCCACCAAGCGGGCCCACAAGAGACCCAGTACTTC | CASSHQAGPQETQYF
. | . | TRBJ1-5 | 15 | TRBV19 | TGTGCCAGTAGTATGACCAGGTGGAGCAATCAGCCCCAGCATTTT | CASSMTRWSNQPQHF
. | few | TRBJ2-7 | 15 | TRBV7-9 | TGTGCCAGCAGCTTAGGGGACATCGAATCCTACGAGCAGTACTTC | CASSLGDIESYEQYF
. | . | TRBJ2-3 | 12 | TRBV30 | TGTGCCTGGGGGAGGGGGGCGGATACGCAGTATTTT | CAWGRGADTQYF
TRBD1 | . | TRBJ2-1 | 15 | TRBV5-8 | TGTGCCAGCAGCCTGACAGGGGGGGGATACAATGAGCAGTTCTTC | CASSLTGGGYNEQFF
TRBD2 | few | TRBJ2-1 | 18 | TRBV19 | TGTGCCAGTAGACCTAGGGGACTAGCGGGGGGGGGTGTCGATGAGCAGTTCTTC | CASRPRGLAGGGVDEQFF
. | . | TRBJ2-1 | 13 | TRBV7-8 | TGTGCCAGCAGCTCGGACAGTGAGAATGAGCAGTTCTTC | CASSSDSENEQFF
TRBD1 | . | TRBJ1-6 | 16 | TRBV7-2 | TGTGCCAGCAGCACCAATCCACAGGGGGTTAATTCACCCCTCCACTTT | CASSTNPQGVNSPLHF
. | . | TRBJ1-1 | 15 | TRBV7-8 | TGTGCCAGCAGCCGAACACAGCACCTTTACACTGAAGCTTTCTTT | CASSRTQHLYTEAFF
. | . | TRBJ2-7 | 13 | TRBV4-2 | TGTGCCAGCAGCCAAGAAAACAGGGACGAGCAGTACTTC | CASSQENRDEQYF
TRBD2 | . | TRBJ2-4 | 17 | TRBV19 | TGTGCCAGTAGTATGTGGGCTAGCGGGGGGGGTTGGAACATTCAGTACTTC | CASSMWASGGGWNIQYF
. | . | TRBJ1-5 | 14 | TRBV30 | TGTGCCTGGAGTGTAGCGGGCGGCAATCAGCCCCAGCATTTT | CAWSVAGGNQPQHF
. | . | TRBJ2-7 | 14 | TRBV7-2 | TGTGCCAGCAGCTTTATAGCACCTTTTGGCGAGCAGTACTTC | CASSFIAPFGEQYF
. | . | TRBJ2-1 | 15 | TRBV15 | TGTGCCACCAGGGGGGCGGATTGGGTAGGGAATGAGCAGTTCTTC | CATRGADWVGNEQFF
TRBD1 | . | TRBJ2-5 | 15 | TRBV2 | TGTGCCAGCAGTGACCCAGGACAGGGCCAAGAGACCCAGTACTTC | CASSDPGQGQETQYF
. | once | TRBJ2-1 | 15 | TRBV19 | TGTGCCAGTAGTATCATTAGGAGCTCCTACAATGAGCAGTTCTTC | CASSIIRSSYNEQFF
. | . | TRBJ2-1 | 16 | TRBV18 | TGTGCCAGCTCACCTTCCGCGGCCCTGAGGTACAATGAGCAGTTCTTC | CASSPSAALRYNEQFF
. | . | TRBJ2-3 | 20 | TRBV21-1 | TGTGCCAGCAGCAAATCTAAAGGGTTAGTAGGACTAGCGGGGGTCGATACGCAGTATTTT | CASSKSKGLVGLAGVDTQYF
. | . | TRBJ2-5 | 16 | TRBV30 | TGTGCCTGGAGCTCCTTATGGGTATCGGGCCAAGAGACCCAGTACTTC | CAWSSLWVSGQETQYF
TRBD1 | . | TRBJ1-4 | 14 | TRBV7-9 | TGTTCCAGCAGCCAGGGACAGGGTGATGAAAAACTGTTTTTT | CSSSQGQGDEKLFF
. | . | TRBJ1-1 | 13 | TRBV2 | TGTGCCACCGGGCAGGGAATGAACACTGAAGCTTTCTTT | CATGQGMNTEAFF
TRBD1 | . | TRBJ1-1 | 14 | TRBV10-3 | TGTGCCATCAGTGAGACAGGACAGGGAGCTGAAGCTTTCTTT | CAISETGQGAEAFF
TRBD2 | . | TRBJ2-1 | 18 | TRBV7-3 | TGTGCCAGCAGCTTACGGGGTAGTAGCGGGATCTCCTACAATGAGCAGTTCTTC | CASSLRGSSGISYNEQFF
. | few | TRBJ1-2 | 14 | TRBV6-5 | TGTGCCAGCAGACCTACAGGGAGTATCTATGGCTACACCTTC | CASRPTGSIYGYTF
. | . | TRBJ2-7 | 13 | TRBV6-5 | TGTGCCAGCAGGAGACAGGACTCCTACGAGCAGTACTTC | CASRRQDSYEQYF